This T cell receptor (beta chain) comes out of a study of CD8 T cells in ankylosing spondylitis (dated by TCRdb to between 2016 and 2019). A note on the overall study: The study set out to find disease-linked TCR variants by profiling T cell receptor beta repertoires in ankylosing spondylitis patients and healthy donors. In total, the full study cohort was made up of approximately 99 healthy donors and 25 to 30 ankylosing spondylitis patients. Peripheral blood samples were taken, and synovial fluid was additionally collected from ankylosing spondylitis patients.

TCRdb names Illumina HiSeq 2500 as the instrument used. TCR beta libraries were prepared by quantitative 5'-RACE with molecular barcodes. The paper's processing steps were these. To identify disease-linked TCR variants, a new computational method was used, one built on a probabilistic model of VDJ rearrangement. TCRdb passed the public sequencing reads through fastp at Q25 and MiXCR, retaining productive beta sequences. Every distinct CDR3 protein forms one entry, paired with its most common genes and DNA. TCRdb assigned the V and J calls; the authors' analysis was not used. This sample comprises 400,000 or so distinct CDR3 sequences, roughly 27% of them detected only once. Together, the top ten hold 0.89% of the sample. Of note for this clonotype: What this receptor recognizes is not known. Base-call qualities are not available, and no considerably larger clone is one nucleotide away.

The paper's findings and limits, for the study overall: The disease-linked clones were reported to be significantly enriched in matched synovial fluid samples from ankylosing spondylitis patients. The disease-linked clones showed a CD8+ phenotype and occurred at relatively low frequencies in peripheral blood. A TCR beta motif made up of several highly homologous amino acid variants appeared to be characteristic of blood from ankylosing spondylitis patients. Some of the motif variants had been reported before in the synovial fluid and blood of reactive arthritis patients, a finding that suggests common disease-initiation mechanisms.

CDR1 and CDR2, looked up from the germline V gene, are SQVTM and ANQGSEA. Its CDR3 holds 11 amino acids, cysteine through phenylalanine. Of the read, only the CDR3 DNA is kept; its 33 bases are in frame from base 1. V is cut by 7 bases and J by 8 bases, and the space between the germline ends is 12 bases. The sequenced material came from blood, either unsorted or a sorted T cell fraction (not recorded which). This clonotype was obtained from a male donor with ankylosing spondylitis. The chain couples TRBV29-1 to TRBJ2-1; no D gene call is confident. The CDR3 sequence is CSGGRADEQFF. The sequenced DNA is TGCAGCGGAGGAAGGGCCGATGAGCAGTTCTTC.